A single sample gave rise to the 4 T cell receptor beta chains below, sequenced in a study of regulatory T cells in long-lasting Graves disease. Documented time point: persistent/refractory GD, antithyroid drugs over 5 years with positive TRAb. PBMC RNA served as the TCR library source. To make TCR beta libraries, researchers used iRepertoire HTBI primers and Arm-PCR of CDR3 regions. TCRdb redid the calling of the multiplex PCR reads with MiXCR, one entry per CDR3 protein. This table has roughly 450,000 distinct CDR3 sequences, less than 25% appearing once. The material was peripheral blood mononuclear cells (PBMCs), obtained when the disease was refractory, from a patient treated with antithyroid drugs. The receptor source for this set is a female donor with Graves disease.

This clonotype appeared a few times. The gene calls are TRBV28 and TRBJ1-5; D perhaps matches TRBD1 (6 bases). Germline loops: CDR1 MDHEN, CDR2 SYDVKM. Trimming removed 6 bases at V and 0 bases at J, with 12 bases between. This CDR3 is built from 15 residues. The CDR3 nucleotides read TGTGCCAGCAGCCCGACAGGATATAGCAATCAGCCCCAGCATTTT. Amino acid sequence: CASSPTGYSNQPQHF.

The chain combines TRBV7-3 with TRBJ2-3; TRBD2 matches 8 bases. V lost 5 bases and J lost 6; bases outside the gene matches: 7. The CDR3 is 14 amino acids. Germline-derived CDR1 and CDR2 are SGHTA and FQGTGA. CDR3 protein: CASSPSGRGDTQYF. In DNA, the CDR3 is TGTGCCAGCAGCCCTAGCGGGCGGGGCGATACGCAGTATTTT.

This clonotype appeared many times. The V call is TRBV11-2, the J call TRBJ2-5; TRBD2 aligns across 16 bases. The germline CDR1 and CDR2 sequences are SGHAT and FQNNGV. V lost 4 bases to trimming and J lost 5 bases; unmatched junction nucleotides: 4. The CDR3 is 16 residues long. The CDR3 loop is CASSWGLAGGPETQYF. In DNA form, the CDR3 reads TGTGCCAGCAGCTGGGGACTAGCGGGAGGGCCGGAGACCCAGTACTTC.

In this sample, this clonotype turned up many times. The chain has TRBV20-1 and TRBJ1-2; D ambiguous. The germline V gene has CDR1 DFQATT and CDR2 SNEGSKA (reference sequence). The CDR3 consists of 13 residues. Trimming took 2 bases from V and 8 from J, leaving 15 bases between them. CDR3 region: CSARSPRAPGYTF. In DNA, the CDR3 is TGCAGTGCTAGATCCCCTCGAGCCCCCGGCTACACCTTC.